This record concerns one T cell receptor (beta chain) sequence. Its antigen is still unknown. Assay used: immunoSEQ multiplex PCR; TCRdb lists only in-frame clones, some missing. The sample contains more than 50,000 clones, nearly 80% of which appear only once. The sample belongs to a study of OX40 agonist ivuxolimab in advanced cancers. Across the study: Partial responses were seen in three patients, one with hepatocellular carcinoma and two with cutaneous melanoma.

CDR3 length equals 15 residues. The germline CDR1 and CDR2 sequences are ENHRY and SYGVKD. Trimming took off 3 bases at V and 1 base at J, with 10 bases between the two ends. General study points: CD8+ T cells (on average) carried more expanded clones than CD4+ T cells. Low normalized T-cell clonal expansion was additionally recorded for some nonresponders. The study observed clonal expansion of CD4+ and CD8+ blood T cells by week 6 at 0.1 to 3.0 mg/kg.

The sample here was CD4+ or CD8+ T cells sorted from blood, taken in a trial of the OX40 agonist ivuxolimab. This TCR derives from an adult with an advanced solid tumor such as melanoma, head and neck, liver or kidney cancer. The chain employs TRBV10-3 and TRBJ1-3, with D perhaps TRBD1 (6 bases). CDR3 sequence: CAISEDRISGNTIYF. CDR3 sequence (DNA): TGTGCCATCAGTGAAGACAGGATTTCTGGAAACACCATATATTTT.